The subject of this entry is one T cell receptor beta chain. This receptor's antigen is unknown. Qualities for individual bases were not recorded, and no much larger clone is one base off. In total, approximately 610 healthy bone marrow donors made up the cohort. At the time of sampling, every cohort member was nominally healthy, though immune exposures that went unrecorded were likely present. The donor tested CMV seronegative and was one of the 352 seronegative cohort members. A peripheral blood sample was collected from each donor, and TCR beta sequencing was performed on peripheral blood mononuclear cells. The Qiagen DNeasy Blood Extraction Kit was used to extract genomic DNA from the blood cell samples. The data were obtained in a study of cytomegalovirus exposure and HLA in healthy donors (dated by TCRdb to between 2016 and 2019). A note on the overall study: An earlier analysis of 587 of the donors reported more than 250 Gb of sequence data and around 120 million unique TCR beta sequences from approximately 180 million T cells. An early release covering roughly 640 HLA-typed donors comprised 250 to 350 gigabases of sequencing data and 85 million or so unique TCR sequences. The genetic ancestry cluster associated with self-reported Caucasian donors included 70% to 85% of the roughly 410 genotyped donors. The aim of the study was to test whether cataloging public T cell receptors could identify signatures of past pathogen exposure. The study used immunosequencing to profile the T cell repertoires of several hundred subjects and linked those repertoires to cytomegalovirus serostatus. Along with the approximately 700-subject first cohort, a separate validation cohort of 120 different subjects was used. High-throughput TCR immunosequencing, statistical association of individual TCRs with disease status, and machine learning were combined to predict cytomegalovirus infection status. To study patterns of TCR occurrence, a later analysis re-analyzed previously published TCR beta repertoires from more than 550 donors and added high-resolution HLA genotyping. Rather than using new phenotypic data, the later analysis identified candidate immune exposures from TCR beta sequences and from how often those sequences occurred across donors. To decide whether each TCR beta V gene segment behaved as functional or pseudogenic, an earlier analysis of 587 of the donors relied on high-throughput TCR beta sequencing. Donor age, sex, ethnicity and CMV serostatus were compiled together with the repertoire data. In a later genetic analysis, genome-wide SNP genotypes for about 65% of the roughly 670 donors were used, and that subset was treated as a discovery cohort. Every repertoire in the discovery cohort had been generated on one and the same sequencing platform. HLA typing covered class I and class II loci at four-digit resolution. Typing coverage differed by locus: A, B, C, DRB1 and DQB1 were typed in about 620-640 donors, DQA1 in 500 to 550, DPA1 in around 580, and DPB1 in just under 480. About five DR-DQ haplotypes were treated as single units for association and clustering because of strong linkage in the cohort. Among 300 to 500 genotyped donors of the cohort, an average of around 220,000 unique TCR beta nucleotide sequences was sequenced per donor, of which 15% to 20% were non-productive. Study-wide findings and limitations: According to the authors, the approach could potentially be generalized to other disease states and immunological phenotypes. In both the original and validation cohorts, the classifier was reported to diagnose cytomegalovirus status with high specificity and sensitivity. In a later analysis, TCR association rates were found to vary across HLA loci, with the most associated TCRs seen for DRB1 alleles and the fewest for HLA-C alleles. V-gene and J-gene trimming of TCR beta chains was associated with a missense DCLRE1C variant in a later genetic analysis, and the association was replicated in an independent cohort. In a later analysis, HLA-associated TCR beta chains showed more clonal expansion and lower generation probabilities than non-associated chains that were equally common. Because counts were too low, approximately 15 rarely observed V segments, including chromosome 9 orphons, were excluded from the earlier analysis of around 590 of the donors. Linkage disequilibrium might explain the correlated functional status among segregating V segments, but an unknown experimental factor could not be excluded. According to a later analysis, most CMV-associated TCR beta chains appeared to be HLA-restricted, and the HLA associations seemed to be driven largely by CMV exposure. Sequencing depth was assumed to be roughly uniform across donors in the presence/absence analyses, though that assumption may not hold. In an earlier analysis of 450 to 750 of the donors, most TCR beta V segments appeared in productive rearrangements about 87% or about 30% of the time, broadly matching IMGT annotations. HLA typing was unavailable for some donors at each locus, so association tests used only the typed subset. In a later analysis, about 16,000 TCR beta sequences were associated with specific HLA alleles at a false discovery rate of 0.05. In this cohort, only TCR beta chains were sequenced, and detectable features were limited by the absence of alpha or paired-chain data. The study listed 150 to 200 TCR beta chains as associated with cytomegalovirus. A further reported finding was that TCR beta sequences accurately predicted the HLA-A and HLA-B alleles for most subjects in the first cohort. When HLA alleles, especially DR and DQ, strongly co-occurred, TCR associations were difficult to assign to individual alleles. Most TCR sequences were observed very rarely across donors, whereas some public TCRs were present in many individuals. The sequencing pipeline was judged likely to have produced a cluster of highly shared sequence variants as a technical artifact. Three of the identified cytomegalovirus-associated TCR beta chains were confirmed in vitro to be specific for cytomegalovirus antigens. According to a later analysis, parvovirus B19, influenza, CMV and Epstein-Barr virus appeared linked to several top co-occurrence clusters. A later genetic analysis reported fewer N-insertions in productive TCRs among donors in an Asian-associated ancestry cluster than the approximately 700-donor mean. For the cohort, immune exposure information was limited to CMV serostatus.

Library preparation employed the immunoSEQ multiplex PCR assay. A mixture of 60 forward primers for TCR Vbeta segments and 13 reverse primers for TCR Jbeta segments was used in the multiplex PCR. Amplification of the CDR3 region of rearranged TCR beta genes was performed with a multiplex PCR assay on genomic DNA. Amplified TCR beta libraries were sequenced as 87-base-pair reads on the Illumina HiSeq System. In the paper's pipeline: A later analysis counted about 76 million unique TCR beta chains across the 690 or so repertoires, and some 11 million of these chains were shared by at least two donors. A nearest-neighbor algorithm error-corrected the raw reads and collapsed the reads into unique sequences, merging closely related sequences to remove PCR and sequencing errors. Alignment of CDR3 sequences to IMGT reference sequences was used to assign V, D and J gene segments. For a sequence to be retained, a match of at least six nucleotides was required to both a V gene segment and a J gene segment. Rearrangements were classified as productive when the CDR3 lacked stop codons and remained in frame with V and J, and all other rearrangements were classified as non-productive. CDR3 was defined by IMGT convention, running from the second conserved V-encoded cysteine to the conserved J-encoded phenylalanine. Sequences without an unambiguous match to a single V gene segment were excluded from the earlier analysis of over 500 of the donors. In an earlier analysis of approximately 560 of the donors, a V segment was called functional when productive rearrangements were above 56.7%, and segregating when the standard deviation between donors exceeded 5%. A statistical classification framework was developed to diagnose cytomegalovirus status using the catalog of TCR beta chain sequences. V and J gene assignment, in a later analysis, came from comparing TCR nucleotide sequences with IMGT/GENE-DB human TR gene sequences. A later analysis assigned CDR3 sequences and most-parsimonious VDJ recombination scenarios with the TCRdist pipeline. In a later analysis, every TCR beta chain was defined by the combination of its CDR3 amino acid sequence and its V-gene family, and reads without a unique V-gene family were dropped. As a way to deal with suspected cross-contamination and a sequencing artifact, a later analysis dropped 592 nucleotide sequences that were highly shared and had low generation probability. A later analysis calculated a clonal expansion index for each public chain from normalized within-repertoire ranks of inferred template counts. Generation probabilities in a later analysis came from a VDJ recombination model fitted to out-of-frame rearrangements, and those results were checked against IGoR. Hypergeometric tests were used in a later analysis to score TCR-TCR, TCR-HLA and TCR-CMV co-occurrence, with a repertoire-size bias correction applied to the TCR pairs. A later analysis estimated false discovery rates by permuting HLA or CMV assignments 20 times. In a later analysis, co-occurring TCRs were grouped using DBSCAN, and TCRdist sequence similarity was added for clustering within HLA-allele-positive subsets. Repertoires with fewer than 30,000 or more than 120,000 public chains were left out of co-occurrence clustering, as were five repertoires with anomalous nucleotide sharing. What TCRdb holds here is the immuneACCESS table cut down to in-frame rearrangements. Part of the clones is not present; checked against another copy, under half of the missing clones reflect an unresolved V gene, and the others are unexplained. V and J calls and clone size are those listed in that table; D and trimming were worked out from the DNA. This sample lists around 120,000 clones; roughly 80% were detected once. The ten biggest clones cover around 3.5% of the sample.

The specimen was PBMCs. This clonotype was sampled from a man in his thirties or forties in good health and CMV-seronegative.

In nucleotide form, the sequence is TGTGCCAGCAGTGTCGGTATAGGGGCTAACTATGGCTACACCTTC. Translated, it reads CASSVGIGANYGYTF. The chain joins TRBV6-4 to TRBJ1-2; 5 matching bases give a weak D call of TRBD1. The V end loses 4 bases and the J end loses 0 bases, and a stretch of 12 bases separates them. The CDR3 contains 15 residues, cysteine and phenylalanine counted. Only CDR3 DNA remains: 45 bases, in frame from the first base. The germline V gene sets CDR1 to MRHNA and CDR2 to SNTAGT.